The rows below give T cell receptor beta chains drawn from one sample of a study of T cells in Graves' hyperthyroidism and ophthalmopathy. Each CDR3 protein gets one entry after TCRdb re-called the multiplex PCR reads with MiXCR. The repertoire includes some 760,000 distinct CDR3 sequences, around 15% of them detected once, and roughly 10% sits in the top ten. Sequenced material: blood. Receptors were obtained from a woman aged 18-29 years with Graves' hyperthyroidism. Each CDR3 is given with its conserved first and last residue. Fields, in order: V gene, J gene, CDR3 protein.

V: TRBV12-3/TRBV12-4; J: TRBJ1-5; CDR3: CASSSKTGWGDQPQHF
V: TRBV7-9; J: TRBJ2-5; CDR3: CAGAGASGLQETQYF
V: TRBV11-2; J: TRBJ1-5; CDR3: CASSLGVSGSNQPQHF
V: TRBV6-5; J: TRBJ1-5; CDR3: CASSYGTGGNQPQHF
V: TRBV13; J: TRBJ1-1; CDR3: CASSSQTVLLGTEAFF
V: TRBV30; J: TRBJ2-2; CDR3: CAWSVVAGWGGELFF
V: TRBV7-9; J: TRBJ2-5; CDR3: CASSRAASGRWMETQYF
V: TRBV2; J: TRBJ2-2; CDR3: CASSVQGAYTGELFF
V: TRBV20-1; J: TRBJ1-6; CDR3: CSASPRQGASPLHF
V: TRBV20-1; J: TRBJ2-5; CDR3: CSARQGMAGQREQTQYF
V: TRBV5-1; J: TRBJ2-2; CDR3: CASSPRDATGELFF
V: TRBV7-9; J: TRBJ1-6; CDR3: CASSAPTGHNSPLHF
V: TRBV6-9; J: TRBJ2-5; CDR3: CASSYRGQGQETQYF
V: TRBV28; J: TRBJ1-3; CDR3: CASSLDLGSGNTIYF
V: TRBV19; J: TRBJ2-3; CDR3: CASRTTEDTQYF
V: TRBV6-1; J: TRBJ2-5; CDR3: CASSALGAQETQYF
V: TRBV12-3/TRBV12-4; J: TRBJ1-1; CDR3: CASSSPGSMNTEAFF
V: TRBV5-6; J: TRBJ2-3; CDR3: CASSQGTGGPDTQYF
V: TRBV20-1; J: TRBJ1-5; CDR3: CSATGGREFHQPQHF
V: TRBV6-2/TRBV6-3; J: TRBJ2-2; CDR3: CASSYTGQNTGELFF
V: TRBV4-1; J: TRBJ2-5; CDR3: CASSPQDRVQETQYF
V: TRBV6-2/TRBV6-3; J: TRBJ1-5; CDR3: CASSYGVTGQPQHF
V: TRBV11-3; J: TRBJ2-7; CDR3: CASSFTLRLAGDPYEQYF
V: TRBV20-1; J: TRBJ2-1; CDR3: CSARDLGYDEQFF
V: TRBV19; J: TRBJ1-5; CDR3: CASATDHLFYNQPQHF
V: TRBV27; J: TRBJ2-7; CDR3: CASSPPPWDSSYEQYF
V: TRBV20-1; J: TRBJ1-4; CDR3: CSARDHEMSVATNEKLFF
V: TRBV12-3/TRBV12-4; J: TRBJ1-2; CDR3: CASSLWRQGAVGYTF
V: TRBV27; J: TRBJ2-1; CDR3: CASTIFCRFF
V: TRBV3-1; J: TRBJ1-2; CDR3: CASSQEANGYGYTF
V: TRBV9; J: TRBJ2-1; CDR3: CASSVARLGSYNEQFF
V: TRBV20-1; J: TRBJ2-7; CDR3: CSARVGTVRGEQYF
V: TRBV2; J: TRBJ2-1; CDR3: CASSEGLAVNEQFF
V: TRBV28; J: TRBJ2-1; CDR3: CASRLQPGLGENEQFF
V: TRBV6-1; J: TRBJ2-7; CDR3: CASTTGTSGSWEQYF
V: TRBV29-1; J: TRBJ2-2; CDR3: CSAGTRLNTGELFF
V: TRBV18; J: TRBJ1-5; CDR3: CASSPPGGANQAQHF
V: TRBV6-1; J: TRBJ2-2; CDR3: CASSPGPLRAGELFF
V: TRBV19; J: TRBJ2-7; CDR3: CASSPGRQGRHEQYF
V: TRBV20-1; J: TRBJ2-7; CDR3: CSATHVYSYEQYF
V: TRBV13; J: TRBJ1-2; CDR3: CASYTIGTGNGYTF
V: TRBV14; J: TRBJ2-1; CDR3: CASSDMGLNNEQFF
V: TRBV19; J: TRBJ2-7; CDR3: CASSPLGQEETTSQYF
V: TRBV6-5; J: TRBJ2-7; CDR3: CASSYSESYEQYF
V: TRBV12-3/TRBV12-4; J: TRBJ2-7; CDR3: CASSFSRTYEQYF
V: TRBV7-9; J: TRBJ2-3; CDR3: CASSVGLAEKLTDTQYF
V: TRBV2; J: TRBJ2-1; CDR3: CASTAGDGTGQFF
V: TRBV10-3; J: TRBJ2-1; CDR3: CAIAQREGHEQFF
V: TRBV4-1; J: TRBJ2-1; CDR3: CASSPGTFPFNNEQFF
V: TRBV7-2; J: TRBJ1-5; CDR3: CASSLGTGHNQPQHF
V: TRBV19; J: TRBJ2-7; CDR3: CASSMVGTTGEQYF
V: TRBV28; J: TRBJ1-1; CDR3: CASSATGGSHTEAFF
V: TRBV29-1; J: TRBJ1-1; CDR3: CSVEYGFTEAFF